This record covers a single T cell receptor (beta chain). No antigen is known for it. Method: immunoSEQ multiplex PCR; TCRdb's copy keeps in-frame clones and lacks some. The sample has 110,000 to 150,000 clones, more than 75% seen once. The data derive from a study of T cell responses to AZD1222 COVID-19 vaccine. Study-wide points: Baseline testing showed seropositivity in only a handful of AZD1222 recipients. The peak T cell response came first, and repertoires were sampled only after it. The donor group comprised mostly white British people and more females; the analysis possibly underestimated clonal diversity.

With 6 bases clipped from V and 8 bases from J, the junction kept 6 bases outside the gene matches. From germline, CDR1 is MNHEY and CDR2 SVGEGT. CDR3 length: 15 amino acids. This sequence was found in an adult who received the AZD1222 COVID-19 vaccine. This sample comprised peripheral blood, obtained 28 days after the second AZD1222 dose. The chain links TRBV6-2 or TRBV6-3 to TRBJ2-1, with 14 bases lining up with TRBD2. The CDR3 region has the DNA TGTGCCAGCAGCCACGGGACTAGCGGGAGCGATGAGCAGTTCTTC. Its translation is CASSHGTSGSDEQFF.